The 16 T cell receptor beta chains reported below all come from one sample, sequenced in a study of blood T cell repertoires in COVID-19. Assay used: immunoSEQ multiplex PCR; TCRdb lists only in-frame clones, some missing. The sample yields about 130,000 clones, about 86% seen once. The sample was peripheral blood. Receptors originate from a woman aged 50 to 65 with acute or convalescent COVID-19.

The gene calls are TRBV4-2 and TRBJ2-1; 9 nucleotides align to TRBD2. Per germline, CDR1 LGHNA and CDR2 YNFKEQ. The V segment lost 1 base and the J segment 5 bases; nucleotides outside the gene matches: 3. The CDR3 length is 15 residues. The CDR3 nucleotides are TGTGCCAGCAGCCAAGGTGCTAGCGGGGACAATGAGCAGTTCTTC. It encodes CASSQGASGDNEQFF.

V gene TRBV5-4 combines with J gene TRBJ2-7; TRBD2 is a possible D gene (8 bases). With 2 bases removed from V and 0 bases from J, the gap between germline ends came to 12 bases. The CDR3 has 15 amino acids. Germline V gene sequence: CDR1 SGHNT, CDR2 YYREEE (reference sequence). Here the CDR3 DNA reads TGTGCCAGCAGCTTACAGGGGACTAGCTCCTACGAGCAGTACTTC. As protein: CASSLQGTSSYEQYF. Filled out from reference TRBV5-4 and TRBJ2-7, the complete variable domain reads ETGVTQSPTHLIKTRGQQVTLRCSSQSGHNTVSWYQQALGQGPQFIFQYYREEENGRGNFPPRFSGLQFPNYSSELNVNALELDDSALYLCASSLQGTSSYEQYFGPGTRLTVT.

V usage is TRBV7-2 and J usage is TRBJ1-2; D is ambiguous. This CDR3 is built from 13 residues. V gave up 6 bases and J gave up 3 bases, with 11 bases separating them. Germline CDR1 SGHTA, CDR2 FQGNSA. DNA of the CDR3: TGTGCCAGCAGTTTCGGCCAGGACTATGGCTACACCTTC. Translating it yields CASSFGQDYGYTF.

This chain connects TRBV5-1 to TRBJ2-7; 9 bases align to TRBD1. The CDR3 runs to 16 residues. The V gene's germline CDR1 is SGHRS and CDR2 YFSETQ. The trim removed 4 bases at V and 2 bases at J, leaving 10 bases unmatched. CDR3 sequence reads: CASSPLRGTGPYEQYF. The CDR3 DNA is TGCGCCAGCAGCCCCCTTCGCGGGACAGGGCCCTACGAGCAGTACTTC. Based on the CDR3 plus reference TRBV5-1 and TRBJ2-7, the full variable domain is KAGVTQTPRYLIKTRGQQVTLSCSPISGHRSVSWYQQTPGQGLQFLFEYFSETQRNKGNFPGRFSGRQFSNSRSEMNVSTLELGDSALYLCASSPLRGTGPYEQYFGPGTRLTVT.

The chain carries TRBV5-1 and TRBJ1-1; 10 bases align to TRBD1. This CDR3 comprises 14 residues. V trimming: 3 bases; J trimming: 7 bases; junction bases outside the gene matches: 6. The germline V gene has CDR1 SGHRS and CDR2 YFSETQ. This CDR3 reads CASSSRDRGIEAFF. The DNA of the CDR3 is TGCGCCAGCAGCTCCCGGGACAGGGGCATTGAAGCTTTCTTT.

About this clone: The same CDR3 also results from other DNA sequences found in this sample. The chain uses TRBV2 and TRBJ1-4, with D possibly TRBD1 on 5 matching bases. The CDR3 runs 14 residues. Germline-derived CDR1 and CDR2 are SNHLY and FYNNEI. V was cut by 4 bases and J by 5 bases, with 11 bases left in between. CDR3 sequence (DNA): TGTGCCAGCAGTGCTGATAGGGGAAATGAAAAACTGTTTTTT. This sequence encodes CASSADRGNEKLFF. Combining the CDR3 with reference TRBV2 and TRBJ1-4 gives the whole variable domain EPEVTQTPSHQVTQMGQEVILRCVPISNHLYFYWYRQILGQKVEFLVSFYNNEISEKSEIFDDQFSVERPDGSNFTLKIRSTKLEDSAMYFCASSADRGNEKLFFGSGTQLSVL.

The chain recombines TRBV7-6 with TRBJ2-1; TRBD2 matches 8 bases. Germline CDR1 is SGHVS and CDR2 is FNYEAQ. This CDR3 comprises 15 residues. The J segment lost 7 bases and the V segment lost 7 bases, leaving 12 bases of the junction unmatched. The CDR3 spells CASNKLADKVNEQFF. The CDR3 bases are TGTGCCAGCAATAAACTAGCGGATAAGGTGAATGAGCAGTTCTTC.

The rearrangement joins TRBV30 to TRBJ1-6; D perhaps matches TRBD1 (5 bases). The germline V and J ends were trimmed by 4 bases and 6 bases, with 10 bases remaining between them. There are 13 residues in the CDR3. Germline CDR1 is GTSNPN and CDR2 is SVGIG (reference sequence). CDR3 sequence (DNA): TGTGCCTGGAAGGCCCAGGGTAATTCACCCCTCCACTTT. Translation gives CAWKAQGNSPLHF.

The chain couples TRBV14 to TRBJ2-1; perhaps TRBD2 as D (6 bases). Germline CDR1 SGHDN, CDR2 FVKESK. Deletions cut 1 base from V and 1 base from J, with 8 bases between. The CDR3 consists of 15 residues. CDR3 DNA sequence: TGTGCCAGCAGCCAAGGGAGGGCTTCCTACAATGAGCAGTTCTTC. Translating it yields CASSQGRASYNEQFF.

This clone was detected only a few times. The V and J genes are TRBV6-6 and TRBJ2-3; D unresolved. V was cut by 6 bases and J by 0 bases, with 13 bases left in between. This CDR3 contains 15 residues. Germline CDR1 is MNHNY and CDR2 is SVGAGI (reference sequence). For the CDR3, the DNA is TGTGCCAGCAGACAGAACATGGCTAGCACAGATACGCAGTATTTT. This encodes CASRQNMASTDTQYF.

The CDR3 DNA is TGTGCCAGCTCCAGGGGGCGGAATAGCAATCAGCCCCAGCATTTT. Its translation is CASSRGRNSNQPQHF. V gene TRBV2 combines with J gene TRBJ1-5; 8 bases map to TRBD1. CDR1 is SNHLY and CDR2 is FYNNEI in the germline V gene. The CDR3 spans 15 residues. Unmatched junction bases numbered 6, after V lost 8 bases and J lost 0 bases.

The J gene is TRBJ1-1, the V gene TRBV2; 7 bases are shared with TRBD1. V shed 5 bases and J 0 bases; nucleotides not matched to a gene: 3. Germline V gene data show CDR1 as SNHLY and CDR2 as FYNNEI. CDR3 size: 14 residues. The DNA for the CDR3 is TGTGCCAGCAGTCCGGGACAGATGAACACTGAAGCTTTCTTT. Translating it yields CASSPGQMNTEAFF.

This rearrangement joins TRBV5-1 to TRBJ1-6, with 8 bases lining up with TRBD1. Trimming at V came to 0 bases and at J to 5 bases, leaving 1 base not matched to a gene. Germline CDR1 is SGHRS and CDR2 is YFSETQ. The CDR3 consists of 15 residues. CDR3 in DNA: TGCGCCAGCAGCTTGGGGACAGGGCATAATTCACCCCTCCACTTT. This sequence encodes CASSLGTGHNSPLHF.

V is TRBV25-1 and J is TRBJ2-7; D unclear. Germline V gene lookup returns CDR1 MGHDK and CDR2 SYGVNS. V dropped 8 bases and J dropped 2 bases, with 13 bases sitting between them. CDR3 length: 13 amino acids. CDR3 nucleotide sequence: TGTGCCAGCCAACCCTCGGTCCCCTACGAGCAGTACTTC. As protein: CASQPSVPYEQYF.

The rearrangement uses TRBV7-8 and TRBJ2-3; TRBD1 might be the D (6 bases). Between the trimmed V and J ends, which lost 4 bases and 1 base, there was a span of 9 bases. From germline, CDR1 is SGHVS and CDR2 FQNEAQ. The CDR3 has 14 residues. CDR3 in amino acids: CASSWGQGTDTQYF. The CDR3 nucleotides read TGTGCCAGCAGCTGGGGACAAGGCACAGATACGCAGTATTTT.

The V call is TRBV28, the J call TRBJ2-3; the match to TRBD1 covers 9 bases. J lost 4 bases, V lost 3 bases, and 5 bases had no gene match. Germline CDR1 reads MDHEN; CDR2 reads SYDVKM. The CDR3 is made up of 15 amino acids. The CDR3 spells CASSFVGQGADTQYF. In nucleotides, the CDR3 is TGTGCCAGCAGTTTCGTGGGACAGGGTGCAGATACGCAGTATTTT.